The clone carrying this T cell receptor beta chain was found many times. The source of the sample is a study of early T cells in non-severe SARS-CoV-2 infection. J gave up 5 bases and V 4 bases, and 11 bases lay outside the gene matches. The germline CDR1 and CDR2 sequences are SGHTA and FQGTGA. The CDR3 spans 16 residues. Unique molecular identifiers (one per individual cDNA molecule) were attached. TCRdb re-called the 5' RACE reads with MiXCR, one entry per CDR3 protein. The table lists tens of thousands of distinct CDR3 sequences, over 10% of them singletons. What was sequenced was whole blood. The chain couples TRBV7-3 to TRBJ1-1; the match to TRBD1 covers 9 bases. This clonotype was obtained from an adult who was a healthcare worker with PCR-confirmed SARS-CoV-2 infection or an uninfected control (not recorded which). The CDR3 DNA reads TGTGCCAGCAGCTCGCGGACAGGGGACCGGGAGACTGAAGCTTTCTTT. This translates into CASSSRTGDRETEAFF.